These T cell receptor beta chains were read from a single sample in a study of cytomegalovirus exposure and HLA in healthy donors. Method: immunoSEQ multiplex PCR; TCRdb's copy keeps in-frame clones and lacks some. The repertoire consists of 160,000 or so clones, with roughly 72% occurring once and the leading ten covering 1%. The sequenced sample was PBMCs. All receptors come from a woman between 40 and 50 years old in good health and CMV-seronegative. Both conserved end residues are part of each CDR3. Each record gives: clone size, J gene, V gene, D gene, CDR3 DNA, CDR3 protein. A D gene is named only where the DNA matches it firmly. Clone size is not always given. Where it is, it says once, few, many or a class for expanded clones.

>NA|TRBJ2-1|TRBV27|NA
TGTGCCAGCAGTTTATTAGGGAGCTCCTACAATGAGCAGTTCTTC
CASSLLGSSYNEQFF
>NA|TRBJ2-7|TRBV19|TRBD1
TGTGCCAGTAGTTCCCGAGGGGACAGCTACGAGCAGTACTTC
CASSSRGDSYEQYF
>NA|TRBJ1-1|TRBV28|TRBD1
TGTGCCAGCAGTTTATACGGGACAGGGAAGGGGGAGACTGAAGCTTTCTTT
CASSLYGTGKGETEAFF
>NA|TRBJ2-5|TRBV11-1|NA
TGTGCCAGCAGCTTAGAAACTCTTGAGAACCAGTACTTC
CASSLETLENQYF
>NA|TRBJ1-2|TRBV19|NA
TGTGCCAGTAGTATAGACCCAGGGACTAACTATGGCTACACCTTC
CASSIDPGTNYGYTF
>once|TRBJ2-5|TRBV5-6|NA
TGTGCCAGCAGCCTCCCGTCTTACCAAGAGACCCAGTACTTC
CASSLPSYQETQYF
>NA|TRBJ1-2|TRBV28|TRBD1
TGTGCCAGCAGCTTGACAGGGAGATTTAACTATGGCTACACCTTC
CASSLTGRFNYGYTF
>NA|TRBJ1-1|TRBV7-9|NA
TGTGCCAGCAGCTTTGGGACACCGAACACTGAAGCTTTCTTT
CASSFGTPNTEAFF
>NA|TRBJ2-7|TRBV11-2|NA
TGTGCCAGCAGCTTTTCGGGGGAGCAGTACTTC
CASSFSGEQYF
>NA|TRBJ2-1|TRBV28|TRBD1
TGTGCCAGCAGTCCGGACAGGGGACATAACAATGAGCAGTTCTTC
CASSPDRGHNNEQFF
>once|TRBJ2-7|TRBV2|TRBD2
TGTGCCAGCAGTGAAGAGGGTCGGACTAGCGCCTACGAGCAGTACTTC
CASSEEGRTSAYEQYF
>NA|TRBJ2-5|TRBV28|TRBD1
TGTGCCAGCAGTTTAGGGGGACAGCTTCAAGAGACCCAGTACTTC
CASSLGGQLQETQYF
>NA|TRBJ1-2|TRBV28|NA
TGTGCCAGCAGTTTCCGGGGAAGCTATGGCTACACCTTC
CASSFRGSYGYTF
>few|TRBJ1-5|TRBV6-6|TRBD1
TGTGCCAGCAGTCAACAGGGGGGCAATCAGCCCCAGCATTTT
CASSQQGGNQPQHF
>NA|TRBJ2-2|TRBV5-1|NA
TGCGCCAGCAGAACAGACTACGGGATCGGGGAGCTGTTCTTT
CASRTDYGIGELFF
>NA|TRBJ1-1|TRBV28|NA
TGTGCCAGCAGTTCCATAGGGAAGGGGCGGTGGAGCACTGAAGCTTTCTTT
CASSSIGKGRWSTEAFF
>NA|TRBJ1-5|TRBV6-5|NA
TGTGCCAGCAGTTACAAGGGGGGGGGTCAGCCCCAGCATTTT
CASSYKGGGQPQHF
>NA|TRBJ2-7|TRBV7-9|TRBD1
TGTGCCAGCAGCTCGCAGGGGGACGAGCAGTACTTC
CASSSQGDEQYF
>NA|TRBJ1-4|TRBV30|TRBD1
TGTGCCTGGAGCTCCGGGACAGGGGAAGAAAAACTGTTTTTT
CAWSSGTGEEKLFF
>once|TRBJ2-1|TRBV30|TRBD2
TGTGCCTGGAGTGGGCAAGCGGGGAATGAGCAGTTCTTC
CAWSGQAGNEQFF
>NA|TRBJ2-7|TRBV7-9|TRBD2
TGTGCCAGCAGCTTAGCCGGGGGGGACTCCTACGAGCAGTACTTC
CASSLAGGDSYEQYF
>NA|TRBJ1-3|TRBV30|NA
TGTGCCTCAACGCTAGGAAACACCATATATTTT
CASTLGNTIYF
>NA|TRBJ2-7|TRBV11-1|NA
TGTGCCAGCAGTTTGGAGGTCTCCGAGCAGTACTTC
CASSLEVSEQYF
>NA|TRBJ2-5|TRBV9|TRBD2
TGTGCCAGCAGCGTCTGGGGGGGAGCAGAGACCCAGTACTTC
CASSVWGGAETQYF
>few|TRBJ1-2|TRBV5-1|NA
TGCGCCAGCAGCTTATTTGAAGGGGGAGGGGATGGCTACACCTTC
CASSLFEGGGDGYTF
>NA|TRBJ1-1|TRBV19|NA
TGTGCCAGCCAAACCAGGGGTACTGAAGCTTTCTTT
CASQTRGTEAFF
>once|TRBJ2-3|TRBV29-1|TRBD2
TGCAGCGTTGTACTTTTAGCGGGCAGCACAGATACGCAGTATTTT
CSVVLLAGSTDTQYF
>NA|TRBJ1-2|TRBV18|NA
TGTGCCGCCTCGGCGGGGGGCGCAGATGGCTACACCTTC
CAASAGGADGYTF
>NA|TRBJ2-1|TRBV7-8|NA
TGTGCCAGCACCCGACTGAGCTCCTACAATGAGCAGTTCTTC
CASTRLSSYNEQFF
>NA|TRBJ1-5|TRBV7-8|TRBD1
TGTGCCAGCAGCCTCCTCCCTCGGGACAGGGATCAGCCCCAGCATTTT
CASSLLPRDRDQPQHF
>NA|TRBJ2-4|TRBV29-1|TRBD2
TGCAGCGTTGGGGCGGGAGGGCCGGGGGACATTCAGTACTTC
CSVGAGGPGDIQYF
>NA|TRBJ1-5|TRBV7-8|TRBD1
TGTGCCAGCAGCGGGACAGGGTTGAATCAGCCCCAGCATTTT
CASSGTGLNQPQHF
>NA|TRBJ1-2|TRBV7-9|NA
TGTGCCAGCAGCTTAGATGGCCAGAACTATGGCTACACCTTC
CASSLDGQNYGYTF
>NA|TRBJ2-7|TRBV30|NA
TGTGCCTGGAGCACGGGGACAGGACTAGGCGAGCAGTACTTC
CAWSTGTGLGEQYF
>NA|TRBJ2-7|TRBV6-1|NA
TGTGCCAGCAGTGAACCGGGACACCGCTACGAGCAGTACTTC
CASSEPGHRYEQYF
>NA|TRBJ2-7|TRBV11-3|NA
TGTGCCAGCAGCTCAAGACAGTACAGCTCCTACGAGCAGTACTTC
CASSSRQYSSYEQYF
>NA|TRBJ2-7|TRBV7-9|NA
TGTGCCAGCAGCACCCATTTTGAGAGGTACGAGCAGTACTTC
CASSTHFERYEQYF
>NA|TRBJ1-5|TRBV28|TRBD1
TGTGCCAGCAGTGGCGCTCAGGGGGATCAGCCCCAGCATTTT
CASSGAQGDQPQHF
>NA|TRBJ2-7|TRBV5-1|NA
TGCGCCAGCCGATACGGGACACTCTACGAGCAGTACTTC
CASRYGTLYEQYF
>NA|TRBJ2-7|TRBV11-1|TRBD1
TGTGCCAGCGGGGGGACAGGGGGCGGCGAGCAGTACTTC
CASGGTGGGEQYF
>NA|TRBJ1-4|TRBV28|TRBD1
TGTGCCAGCAGTTCATACAGGGGGGAACTGTTTTTT
CASSSYRGELFF
>NA|TRBJ2-7|TRBV28|NA
TGTGCCAGCAGCCCCGGACACCTATACGAGCAGTACTTC
CASSPGHLYEQYF
>NA|TRBJ2-3|TRBV19|NA
TGTGCCAGTTCCCCCTGGGGGGGCGGCCCAGATACGCAGTATTTT
CASSPWGGGPDTQYF
>NA|TRBJ2-7|TRBV7-9|NA
TGTGCCAGCAGCCCCGCGAGCGAGCAGTACTTC
CASSPASEQYF
>NA|TRBJ2-1|TRBV30|TRBD2
TGTGCCTGGGCCGGACTAGCGTCTCGTGGTGAGCAGTTCTTC
CAWAGLASRGEQFF
>NA|TRBJ2-7|TRBV2|NA
TGTGCCAGCGGTGGGGGGCTCACCTACGAGCAGTACTTC
CASGGGLTYEQYF
>NA|TRBJ1-2|TRBV5-4|NA
TGTGCCAGCAGTCCCGAGGTATCCTATGGCTACACCTTC
CASSPEVSYGYTF
>NA|TRBJ2-3|TRBV18|TRBD2
TGTGCCAGCTCACCACCGGGACTAGCGGGGCCAAGAAAGGACACAGATACGCAGTATTTT
CASSPPGLAGPRKDTDTQYF
>NA|TRBJ2-5|TRBV9|TRBD2
TGTGCCAGCAGCGGATTGGTAGCGGGGGGGATAGAGACCCAGTACTTC
CASSGLVAGGIETQYF
>NA|TRBJ2-4|TRBV5-1|TRBD1
TGCGCCAGCAGCTCCACAGGGGGCGAGGGGAACATTCAGTACTTC
CASSSTGGEGNIQYF
>NA|TRBJ1-2|TRBV13|NA
TGTGCCAGCAGCTTAGATACAGACCATAACTATGGCTACACCTTC
CASSLDTDHNYGYTF
>NA|TRBJ1-3|TRBV7-8|TRBD1
TGTGCCAGCAGCTTATTACAGGGGGCGGGGGGAAACACCATATATTTT
CASSLLQGAGGNTIYF
>NA|TRBJ1-4|TRBV18|TRBD1
TGTGCCAGCTCACCCCGGACAGGGGGGGATGAAAAACTGTTTTTT
CASSPRTGGDEKLFF
>NA|TRBJ2-7|TRBV6-5|TRBD2
TGTGCCAGCAGCCCCGGGACTAGCGGGAGTTACGAGCAGTACTTC
CASSPGTSGSYEQYF
>NA|TRBJ1-1|TRBV2|NA
TGTGCCACACTAAAGGACAGACTAATGAACACTGAAGCTTTCTTT
CATLKDRLMNTEAFF
>NA|TRBJ2-1|TRBV5-5|TRBD1
TGTGCCAGCAGCCCAACGGGACAGGGGTTAGGTGAGCAGTTCTTC
CASSPTGQGLGEQFF
>few|TRBJ1-2|TRBV18|NA
TGTGCCAGCTCTACAGGGAACCATGGCTACACCTTC
CASSTGNHGYTF
>NA|TRBJ2-3|TRBV5-4|NA
TGTGCCAGCAGCTTGGCCACCGGTGGAGATACGCAGTATTTT
CASSLATGGDTQYF
>NA|TRBJ2-3|TRBV27|NA
TGTGCCAGCAGTTTATCAGGGGTTACAGATACGCAGTATTTT
CASSLSGVTDTQYF
>NA|TRBJ2-7|TRBV7-9|NA
TGTGCCAGCAGCCCAGACTGGATGACCTACGAGCAGTACTTC
CASSPDWMTYEQYF